Described below is a single T cell receptor beta chain sequence and its context. The antigen is undetermined. Every CD8+ T cell subset underwent triplicate sorting at roughly 300,000 cells apiece. The TRB cDNA libraries were prepared by 5' RACE with UMI labels. TCRdb reanalyzed the 5' RACE reads, giving one entry per CDR3 protein sequence and no DNA. The sample's table shows 45,000 to 70,000 distinct CDR3 sequences. Germline V lookup: CDR1 MNHNS, CDR2 SASEGT. The CDR3 extends over 15 amino acids. This entry comes from a study of CXCR3-negative and CXCR3-positive naive CD8 T cells. Study results and caveats: The study inferred TCR strength from TRB CDR3 properties and found comparable surface CD5 between naive subsets. In both naive subsets diversity was comparably high, whereas memory CD8+ cells showed much lower diversity. Expression of CXCR3 was partially reduced after cryopreservation, and fresh PBMCs were used in most assays.

The chain carries TRBV6-1 and TRBJ2-7; TCRdb reports TRBD2, a call that lacks DNA to check it against. The sequence was collected from a human donor in good health. Some clones in this sample may be carry-over from other donors' samples. Sequencing used memory CD8+ T cells from blood. The CDR3 loop is CANSDGPVSNRKQYF.